This entry lists 11 T cell receptor beta chains sequenced from one sample in a study of metastatic and nonmetastatic thyroid tumors. None of the patients had undergone any treatment ahead of thyroid surgery. TCRdb reanalyzed the PCR reads via MiXCR. The profile covers tens of thousands of clones, with approximately 15% appearing a single time and roughly 22% taken by the ten largest. Specimen: blood. Source of these receptors: a female donor with papillary thyroid cancer or a benign thyroid nodule (not recorded which). Some clones in this sample may be carry-over from other donors' samples.

This clone was seen ten or more times. This chain connects TRBV28 to TRBJ2-1; 9 nucleotides match TRBD2. V lost 5 bases and J lost 9; bases outside the gene matches: 11. Looked up from germline, CDR1 is MDHEN and CDR2 is SYDVKM. The CDR3 totals 15 residues. CDR3: CASSPLAGEMSEQFF. For the CDR3, the DNA is TGTGCCAGCAGTCCTTTAGCGGGAGAAATGAGTGAGCAGTTCTTC.

This clone came up many times. The genes are TRBV2 and TRBJ2-2; possibly TRBD2 for D (6 bases). This CDR3 comprises 12 residues. V was trimmed by 6 bases and J by 7 bases, leaving 9 bases between them. Germline assignment: CDR1 SNHLY and CDR2 FYNNEI. The CDR3 region has the DNA TGTGCCAGCAGACGACTAGACGGGGAGCTGTTTTTT. Encoded protein: CASRRLDGELFF. Variable domain in full (rest from reference TRBV2 and TRBJ2-2): EPEVTQTPSHQVTQMGQEVILRCVPISNHLYFYWYRQILGQKVEFLVSFYNNEISEKSEIFDDQFSVERPDGSNFTLKIRSTKLEDSAMYFCASRRLDGELFFGEGSRLTVL.

This clone has ten or more counts. V gene TRBV28 combines with J gene TRBJ2-2; 9 bases are shared with TRBD2. With 2 bases clipped from V and 3 bases from J, the junction kept 7 bases outside the gene matches. CDR1 is MDHEN and CDR2 is SYDVKM in the germline V gene. CDR3 size: 17 residues. CDR3 residues: CASSLSSLAGHTGELFF. The CDR3 DNA reads TGTGCCAGCAGTTTAAGTAGTCTAGCGGGACACACCGGGGAGCTGTTTTTT.

Points on this clone: A read error may explain this, as a much larger clone is one base away. This chain uses TRBV20-1 with TRBJ1-1, with a weak D call TRBD1 (5 bases). Trimming stripped 3 bases from V and 0 bases from J, with 14 bases between. The CDR3 totals 15 residues. Looked up from germline, CDR1 is DFQATT and CDR2 is SNEGSKA (reference sequence). The CDR3 DNA sequence: TGCAGTGCTAGGTCTGACAGCTTCGTGAACACTGAAGCTTTCTTT. It yields the protein CSARSDSFVNTEAFF.

Turning to this clone: This CDR3 is missing its conserved last phenylalanine or tryptophan, likely due to a read error. V is TRBV12-3 or TRBV12-4 and J is TRBJ1-1; TRBD1 is a possible D gene (5 bases). This CDR3 contains 11 residues. The CDR3 spells CASSLGVGAFL. CDR3 sequence (DNA): TGTGCCAGCAGCTTAGGGGTCGGGGCTTTCTTG.

This clone is categorized as medium-sized. J is TRBJ2-2 and V is TRBV6-1; maybe TRBD2 (5 bases). Trimming took 5 bases from V and 4 from J, leaving 11 bases between them. The V gene's germline CDR1 is MNHNS and CDR2 SASEGT. CDR3 length: 14 amino acids. The CDR3 DNA reads as TGTGCCAGCAGTCATCCCGGGGTCACCGGGGAGCTGTTTTTT. Encoded protein: CASSHPGVTGELFF.

This clone was seen at least ten times. The genes are TRBV2 and TRBJ2-7; no clear D. With 6 bases removed from V and 7 bases from J, the gap between germline ends came to 25 bases. The germline gives CDR1 SNHLY, CDR2 FYNNEI. The CDR3 sequence is 16 residues long. CDR3 nucleotides: TGTGCCAGCAGCCGCACCTTGTTGACACTCCTAAAAGAGCAGTACTTC. This sequence encodes CASSRTLLTLLKEQYF. The full variable domain, with the rest looked up from reference TRBV2 and TRBJ2-7, is EPEVTQTPSHQVTQMGQEVILRCVPISNHLYFYWYRQILGQKVEFLVSFYNNEISEKSEIFDDQFSVERPDGSNFTLKIRSTKLEDSAMYFCASSRTLLTLLKEQYFGPGTRLTVT.

This clone was found many times. The rearrangement joins TRBV2 to TRBJ1-2; D unclear. Germline V CDR1 and CDR2: SNHLY, FYNNEI. This CDR3 spans 12 amino acids. V lost 3 bases and J 3 bases, leaving 5 bases between the germline ends. CDR3 amino acids: CASSEQDYGYTF. CDR3 sequence (DNA): TGTGCCAGCAGTGAGCAGGACTATGGCTACACCTTC.

The chain recombines TRBV5-5 with TRBJ2-7; D is unresolved. V lost 0 bases, J lost 3 bases, and 4 bases lay in between. There are 12 residues in the CDR3. Germline V CDR1 and CDR2: SGHKS, YYEKEE (reference sequence). The CDR3 reads CASSLGLYEQYF. CDR3 DNA: TGTGCCAGCAGCTTGGGCCTCTACGAGCAGTACTTC.

This clone occurred many times. V and J are TRBV11-3 and TRBJ2-5, with D maybe TRBD1 (6 bases). V was pared by 0 bases and J by 5 bases, with 10 bases between. CDR1 and CDR2 from the germline V gene are SGHNT and YENEEA. There are 14 residues in the CDR3. The CDR3 nucleotides read TGTGCCAGCAGCTTAGATCCTAGGGGGGAGACCCAGTACTTC. It yields the protein CASSLDPRGETQYF.

This clone was recorded at least ten times. The rearrangement joins TRBV11-3 to TRBJ2-1, with 7 bases fitting TRBD2. V shed 0 bases and J 4 bases; nucleotides not matched to a gene: 6. CDR3 length: 16 residues. Germline V gene sequence: CDR1 SGHNT, CDR2 YENEEA. CDR3 loop: CASSLDGLVIYNEQFF. The CDR3 DNA reads as TGTGCCAGCAGCTTAGACGGACTAGTCATATACAATGAGCAGTTCTTC.